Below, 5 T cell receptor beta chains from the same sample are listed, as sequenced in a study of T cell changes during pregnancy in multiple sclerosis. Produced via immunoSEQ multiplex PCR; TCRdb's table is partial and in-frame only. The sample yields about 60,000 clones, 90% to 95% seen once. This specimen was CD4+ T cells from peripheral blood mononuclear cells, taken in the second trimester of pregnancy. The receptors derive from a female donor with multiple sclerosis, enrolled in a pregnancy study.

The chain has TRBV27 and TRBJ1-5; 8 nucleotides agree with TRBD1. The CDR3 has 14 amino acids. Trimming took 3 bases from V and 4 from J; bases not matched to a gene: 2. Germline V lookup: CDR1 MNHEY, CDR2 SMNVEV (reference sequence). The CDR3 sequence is CASSLNRGNQPQHF. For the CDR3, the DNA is TGTGCCAGCAGTTTGAACAGGGGGAATCAGCCCCAGCATTTT.

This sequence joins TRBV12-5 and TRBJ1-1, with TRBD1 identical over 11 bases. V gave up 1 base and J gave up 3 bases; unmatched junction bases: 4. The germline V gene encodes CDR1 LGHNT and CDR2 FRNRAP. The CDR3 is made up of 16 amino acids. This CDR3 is CASGLGTGGGHTEAFF. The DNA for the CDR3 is TGTGCTAGTGGTTTGGGGACAGGGGGCGGACACACTGAAGCTTTCTTT. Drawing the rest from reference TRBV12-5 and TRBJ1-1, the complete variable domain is DARVTQTPRHKVTEMGQEVTMRCQPILGHNTVFWYRQTMMQGLELLAYFRNRAPLDDSGMPKDRFSAEMPDATLATLKIQPSEPRDSAVYFCASGLGTGGGHTEAFFGQGTRLTVV.

The chain's CDR3 is CASSLLAGYEQYF. DNA of the CDR3: TGTGCCAGCAGTCTACTAGCGGGGTACGAGCAGTACTTC. The V and J genes are TRBV28 and TRBJ2-7; TRBD2 aligns across 10 bases. With V trimmed by 5 bases and J by 4 bases, 2 bases remained unmatched. Germline-derived CDR1 and CDR2 are MDHEN and SYDVKM. The CDR3 consists of 13 residues.

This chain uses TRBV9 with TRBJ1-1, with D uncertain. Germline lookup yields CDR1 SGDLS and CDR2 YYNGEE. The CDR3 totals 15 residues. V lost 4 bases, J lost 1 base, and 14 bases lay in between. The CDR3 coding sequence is TGTGCCAGCAGCCCCAGCCAGGTAGGGAACACTGAAGCTTTCTTT. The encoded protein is CASSPSQVGNTEAFF.

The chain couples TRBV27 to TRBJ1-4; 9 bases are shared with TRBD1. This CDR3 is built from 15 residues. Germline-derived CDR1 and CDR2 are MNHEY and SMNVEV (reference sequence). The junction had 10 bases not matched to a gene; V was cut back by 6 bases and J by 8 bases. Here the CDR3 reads CASSRMGQGEEKLFF. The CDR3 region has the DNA TGTGCCAGCAGCAGGATGGGACAGGGAGAAGAAAAACTGTTTTTT.